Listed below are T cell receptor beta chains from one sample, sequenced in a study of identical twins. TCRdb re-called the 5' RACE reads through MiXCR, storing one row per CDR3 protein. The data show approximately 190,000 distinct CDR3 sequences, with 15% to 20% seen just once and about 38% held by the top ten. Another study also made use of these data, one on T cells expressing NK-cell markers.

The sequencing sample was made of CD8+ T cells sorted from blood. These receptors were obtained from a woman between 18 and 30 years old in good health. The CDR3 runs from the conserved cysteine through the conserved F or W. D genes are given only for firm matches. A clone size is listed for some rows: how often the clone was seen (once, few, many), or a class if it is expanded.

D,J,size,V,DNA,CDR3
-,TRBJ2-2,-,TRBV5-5,TGTGCCAGCAGCCCTGGGAACGCCTTGGGCGGGGAGCTGTTTTTT,CASSPGNALGGELFF
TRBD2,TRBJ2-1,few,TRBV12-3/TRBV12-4,TGTGCCAGCAGGAGCGGGGGGGCCTTCAATGAGCAGTTCTTC,CASRSGGAFNEQFF
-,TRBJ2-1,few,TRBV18,TGTGCCAGCTCAAAGGGCGATGAGCAGTTCTTC,CASSKGDEQFF
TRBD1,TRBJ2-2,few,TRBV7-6,TGTGCCAGCAGCTTAGCTTCCGGGACAGGGTCCGGGGAGCTGTTTTTT,CASSLASGTGSGELFF
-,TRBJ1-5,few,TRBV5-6,TGTGCCAGCAGCTCCGGACGGGGAAGGGTGCCCCAGCATTTT,CASSSGRGRVPQHF
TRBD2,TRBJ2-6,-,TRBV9,TGTGCCAGCAGCGAGGGGACTAGCGACTACTCTGGGGCCAACGTCCTGACTTTC,CASSEGTSDYSGANVLTF
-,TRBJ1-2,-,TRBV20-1,TGCAGTGCTAGTAGGACTGATAACTATGGCTACACCTTC,CSASRTDNYGYTF
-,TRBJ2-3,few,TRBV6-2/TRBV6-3,TGTGCCAGCAGTTACTCTCAGACGGGAGAGCACACAGATACGCAGTATTTT,CASSYSQTGEHTDTQYF
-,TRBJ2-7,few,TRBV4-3,TGCGCCAGCAGCCTTTGGGCCCTGACCAGCTACGAGCAGTACTTC,CASSLWALTSYEQYF
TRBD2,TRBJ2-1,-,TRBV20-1,TGCAGTGCTAGAGAGGGACTAGCGGGAACTCTCATCGATGAGCAGTTCTTC,CSAREGLAGTLIDEQFF
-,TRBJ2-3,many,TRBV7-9,TGTGCCAGCAGCGTAGATACGCAGTATTTT,CASSVDTQYF
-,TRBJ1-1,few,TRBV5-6,TGTGCCAGCCGGGCCGGGACGGCGAACACTGAAGCTTTCTTT,CASRAGTANTEAFF
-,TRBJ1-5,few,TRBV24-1,TGTGCCACCAGTGGATCTTTTAATCAGCCCCAGCATTTT,CATSGSFNQPQHF
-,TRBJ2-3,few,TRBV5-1,TGCGCCAGTTTCCTTGGAGAATTCTTCACAGATACGCAGTATTTT,CASFLGEFFTDTQYF
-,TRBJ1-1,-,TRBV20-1,TGCAGTGCTAGGTTCGCTTCAAACACTGAAGCTTTCTTT,CSARFASNTEAFF